This passage covers 24 T cell receptor beta chains from one sample sequenced in a study of molecular identifiers for immune sequencing clone quantification. TCRdb redid the calling of the PCR reads with MiXCR, one entry per CDR3 protein. The sample has approximately 63,000 distinct CDR3 sequences, about a fifth seen once. The specimen was naive CD8+ T cells from blood, with Jurkat cell RNA spiked in. Subset denoted: FACS-sorted CD8+CD4-CCR7+CD45RA+ naive T cells. These receptors came from a human donor in good health. Some libraries in this study had Jurkat cell RNA spiked in.

This clonotype was recorded many times. The CDR3 DNA is TGCGCCAGCAGCCAAGATCGGAGTAGGGTTTCCGGGGAGCTGTTTTTT. It encodes CASSQDRSRVSGELFF. The V gene is TRBV4-3, the J gene TRBJ2-2; no clear D. The CDR3 is 16 residues long. Germline V lookup: CDR1 LGHNA, CDR2 YSLEER. V was trimmed by 0 bases and J by 6 bases, leaving 14 bases between them.

V gene TRBV27 combines with J gene TRBJ2-1; perhaps TRBD1 as D (6 bases). This CDR3 is built from 13 residues. Trimming cost V 2 bases and J 10 bases, with 12 bases left between them. Germline V lookup: CDR1 MNHEY, CDR2 SMNVEV (reference sequence). CDR3 coding DNA: TGTGCCAGCAGTTTACTCCGACAGGCAGAGCAGTTCTTC. It translates to CASSLLRQAEQFF.

This clonotype has more than one count but fewer than ten. One end of the junction fails to match germline, which may point to a read error. The chain recombines TRBV13 with TRBJ2-2; 13 nucleotides agree with TRBD2. This CDR3 spans 20 amino acids. Germline assignment: CDR1 PRHDT and CDR2 FYEKMQ (reference sequence). The CDR3 is CASSLSRTSGSLANTGEPFF. The CDR3 region has the DNA TGTGCCAGCAGCTTGTCCCGGACTAGCGGGAGCCTGGCGAACACCGGGGAGCCGTTTTTT.

As concerns this clonotype: A single base separates this from a much larger clone, so it may be a read error. This chain uses TRBV13 with TRBJ2-1; D not certain. The germline V gene encodes CDR1 PRHDT and CDR2 FYEKMQ (reference sequence). The CDR3 consists of 12 residues. The DNA for the CDR3 is TGTGCCGGCAGTCAGACTTCGGCTGAGCAGTTCTTC. Its protein product is CAGSQTSAEQFF.

This clonotype was recorded a few times. The chain's CDR3 is CASSFDRTSGANVLTF. The CDR3 DNA reads TGTGCCAGCAGCTTCGACAGGACCTCTGGGGCCAACGTCCTGACTTTC. This sequence joins TRBV7-2 and TRBJ2-6, with D possibly TRBD1 on 6 matching bases. The ends were cut back, 3 bases at V and 0 bases at J, with 9 bases in the middle. The CDR3 has 16 residues. CDR1 and CDR2 from the germline V gene are SGHTA and FQGNSA.

This clonotype was counted only a few times. The chain combines TRBV10-1 with TRBJ2-7; D remains ambiguous. Trimming pared 2 bases from V and 2 bases from J, leaving 4 bases between. The length of the CDR3 is 12 residues. Germline assignment: CDR1 WNHNN and CDR2 SYGVQD (reference sequence). The CDR3 is CASSETTYEQYF. The CDR3 bases are TGCGCCAGCAGTGAGACTACCTACGAGCAGTACTTC.

This clonotype was seen more than once but under ten times. With a much larger clone just one base away, this may be a read error. V and J are TRBV10-3 and TRBJ2-1; perhaps D is TRBD1 or TRBD2 (5 bases each). This CDR3 has 14 amino acids. The germline gives CDR1 ENHRY, CDR2 SYGVKD. Trimming removed 8 bases from V and 9 bases from J, with 20 bases in between. The chain's CDR3 is CAIGGGPPEGEQFF. The CDR3 nucleotides are TGTGCCATCGGTGGGGGTCCACCCGAGGGTGAGCAGTTCTTC.

This clonotype showed up many times. The rearrangement links TRBV24-1 to TRBJ2-3; 10 nucleotides match TRBD2. The CDR3 extends over 17 amino acids. Germline V CDR1 and CDR2: KGHDR, SFDVKD. After removal of 5 bases from V and 5 bases from J, the junction contained 12 bases not matched to a gene. In DNA form, the CDR3 reads TGTGCCACCAGTGCCCTGGCCAGCGGGAGGGGAGGAGATACGCAGTATTTT. Encoded protein: CATSALASGRGGDTQYF.

Details on this clonotype: Sequence at one end of the junction differs from germline and may be a read error. The chain joins TRBV7-9 to TRBJ1-1; D unresolved. The CDR3 contains 14 residues. Germline lookup yields CDR1 SEHNR and CDR2 FQNEAQ (reference sequence). The DNA for the CDR3 is TGTGCCGGCAGTCGAGTAGCAGGACGCACTGAAGCTTTCTTT. This translates into CAGSRVAGRTEAFF.

The chain is built from TRBV2 and TRBJ2-7; 9 bases fit TRBD1. This CDR3 region has 16 residues. The V gene's germline CDR1 is SNHLY and CDR2 FYNNEI. V lost 8 bases, J lost 4 bases, and 15 bases stayed unmatched. The DNA of the CDR3 is TGTGCCAGCGGTCTCTTTTTCGGGACAGGGATTTACGAGCAGTACTTC. This translates into CASGLFFGTGIYEQYF.

To note about this clonotype: Being one base from a much bigger clone, this may be a read error. This sequence joins TRBV7-9 and TRBJ2-7, with D perhaps being TRBD1 or TRBD2 (5 bases each). Germline V gene data show CDR1 as SEHNR and CDR2 as FQNEAQ (reference sequence). This CDR3 comprises 12 residues. The CDR3 DNA reads as TGTGCCAGCAGCCGGGACGGACACGAGCAGTGCTTC. The encoded protein is CASSRDGHEQCF.

This chain links TRBV5-4 with TRBJ1-5, with TRBD1 as a possible D gene (5 bases). Germline V gene lookup returns CDR1 SGHNT and CDR2 YYREEE (reference sequence). Trimming left V 9 bases short and J 1 base short, with 26 bases between. The CDR3 covers 18 residues. Here the CDR3 DNA reads TGTGCCACTCCGCCGGTACGGGGAGGGGAACTAAGCAATCAGCCCCAGCATTTT. Protein product: CATPPVRGGELSNQPQHF.

This clonotype was recorded only once. A read error may be the cause here, since a much bigger clone is one base away. The gene calls are TRBV27 and TRBJ2-3; D may be TRBD2 (5 bases). CDR3 length: 15 residues. Germline CDR1 is MNHEY and CDR2 is SMNVEV (reference sequence). V lost 3 bases and J 2 bases, leaving 12 bases between the germline ends. The CDR3 protein is CASSFWQTNTDTQYF. CDR3 bases: TGTGCCAGCAGTTTTTGGCAGACTAACACAGATACGCAGTATTTT.

For this clonotype: Since no conserved phenylalanine or tryptophan closes the CDR3, a read error is the likely cause. The CDR3 DNA reads as TGTGCCAGCAGCCCCCCCGGGAACACTGAAGCTTTCTCT. Amino acids: CASSPPGNTEAFS. The chain couples TRBV7-9 to TRBJ1-1; no clear D. From germline, CDR1 is SEHNR and CDR2 FQNEAQ (reference sequence). V lost 5 bases, J lost 1 base, and 8 bases lay in between. This CDR3 contains 13 residues.

On this clonotype itself: This could be a read error, since a much larger clone is one nucleotide away. V gene TRBV9 combines with J gene TRBJ2-3, with D maybe TRBD2 (5 bases). Germline CDR1 and CDR2: SGDLS and YYNGEE. CDR3 length equals 18 residues. The CDR3 sequence is CAGSDRLAFQTNTDTQYF. For the CDR3, the DNA is TGTGCCGGCAGCGATAGGCTAGCTTTCCAGACGAACACAGATACGCAGTATTTT.

This clonotype was observed many times. The gene calls are TRBV11-3 and TRBJ2-3, with TRBD2 matching over 8 bases. V gave up 0 bases and J gave up 4 bases; unmatched junction bases: 9. Germline CDR1 reads SGHNT; CDR2 reads YENEEA. This CDR3 comprises 17 residues. In DNA, the CDR3 is TGTGCCAGCAGCTTAGATTGGAGCGGGAGTGTCTCAGATACGCAGTATTTT. Amino acid sequence: CASSLDWSGSVSDTQYF.

This clonotype came up many times. J is TRBJ1-4 and V is TRBV7-9; 8 bases map to TRBD1. Trimming took 1 base from V and 7 from J; bases not matched to a gene: 5. Germline CDR1 SEHNR, CDR2 FQNEAQ (reference sequence). This CDR3 comprises 15 residues. For the CDR3, the DNA is TGTGCCAGCAGCTTAGATCGGACAGGGAGTGAAAAACTGTTTTTT. It codes for CASSLDRTGSEKLFF.

Many counts were recorded for this clonotype. The rearrangement links TRBV12-3 or TRBV12-4 to TRBJ1-4, with 7 nucleotides matching TRBD1. V gave up 6 bases and J gave up 8 bases; unmatched junction bases: 9. The CDR3 length is 14 residues. CDR3 nucleotides: TGTGCCAGCAGCCCCCGGGACAGCGGGGAAAAACTGTTTTTT. This gives the protein CASSPRDSGEKLFF.

In its sample, this clonotype was seen a few times. The rearrangement links TRBV11-3 to TRBJ2-5; 9 bases are shared with TRBD2. Germline CDR1 reads SGHNT; CDR2 reads YENEEA. V shed 5 bases, J shed 7 bases, and the junction held 8 bases outside the gene matches. The CDR3 covers 14 residues. In DNA, the CDR3 is TGTGCCAGCAGCGTACCGGGACTAGCAATGACCCAGTACTTC. Residues: CASSVPGLAMTQYF.

The chain employs TRBV29-1 and TRBJ2-7; maybe TRBD1 (5 bases). Germline V gives CDR1 SQVTM, CDR2 ANQGSEA. CDR3 length: 12 residues. With 4 bases removed from V and 2 bases from J, the gap between germline ends came to 9 bases. The CDR3 spells CSVVDSTYEQYF. The CDR3 DNA is TGCAGCGTTGTAGACAGCACCTACGAGCAGTACTTC.

This clonotype occurred a few times. The chain recombines TRBV28 with TRBJ2-7; 13 positions match TRBD2. The CDR3 is 18 residues long. Per germline, CDR1 MDHEN and CDR2 SYDVKM. V trimming: 3 bases; J trimming: 0 bases; junction bases outside the gene matches: 8. CDR3 sequence: CASSFSGTSGISSYEQYF. The CDR3 DNA sequence: TGTGCCAGCAGTTTCTCAGGGACTAGCGGGATCAGCTCCTACGAGCAGTACTTC.

This clonotype was seen repeatedly, ten times or more. The chain recombines TRBV7-3 with TRBJ2-1, with a tentative D call TRBD1 (5 bases). The length of the CDR3 is 20 residues. Germline V gene sequence: CDR1 SGHTA, CDR2 FQGTGA. Trimming took off 5 bases at V and 0 bases at J, with 26 bases between the two ends. CDR3 protein: CASSPSPAQQDPYSYNEQFF. DNA of the CDR3: TGTGCCAGCAGCCCTAGTCCCGCCCAACAGGATCCCTACTCCTACAATGAGCAGTTCTTC.

A note on this clonotype: A read error is possible here, since a much larger clone lies one base away. The chain combines TRBV6-1 with TRBJ1-4; D might be TRBD1 (6 bases). Looked up from germline, CDR1 is MNHNS and CDR2 is SASEGT. This CDR3 is 15 amino acids long. The CDR3 region has the DNA TGTGCCAGCAGTGAAGCGGGGGGGCTAACTGAAAAACTGGTTTTT. Its protein product is CASSEAGGLTEKLVF.

Regarding this clonotype: A read error is possible here, since a much larger clone lies one base away. The rearrangement joins TRBV14 to TRBJ2-7; D might be TRBD1 (6 bases). Germline CDR1 is SGHDN and CDR2 is FVKESK. The CDR3 contains 13 residues. CDR3 amino acids: CASSRGQLYGQYF. In DNA form, the CDR3 reads TGTGCCAGCAGCCGCGGACAGCTCTACGGGCAGTACTTC.